This T cell receptor (beta chain) is drawn from a study of blood T cell repertoires in COVID-19 (dated by TCRdb to 2019 to 2021). The study in broad terms: Collaborator samples came from the United States, Italy and Spain and covered acute and convalescent phases of COVID-19. The dataset comprised deeply sampled blood TCRbeta repertoires from subjects exposed to, actively infected with, or recovered from COVID-19. Sample metadata almost always included a de-identified subject ID, COVID-19 status, age in years and sex. Where available, HLA class I and class II types were obtained from metadata supplied by the sample provider rather than from assay-based typing. The samples were drawn from two sources: the first 160 participants of the ongoing ImmuneRACE study, and fewer than 1,500 subjects contributed by 6 global collaborators. The repertoires were made available in a free public database intended to serve as a resource for research on the immune response to SARS-CoV-2. The prospective study material was composed of cDNA or gDNA derived from T cells, B-cell-depleted T cells, or PBMCs.

The immunoSEQ Assay, a bias-controlled multiplex PCR, was used to amplify TCRbeta CDR3 regions from genomic DNA. The paper's data handling went like this. The number of nucleated cells in each sample was estimated by amplification of reference gene primers within the assay. Sequence reads were collapsed and filtered to measure the absolute abundance of every unique TCRbeta CDR3 rearrangement. For each sample, productive Simpson clonality was calculated as the square root of Simpson's diversity index across productive rearrangements. Held by TCRdb, this immuneACCESS table contains in-frame sequences only and omits some clones. Under half of the omission traces to an unresolved V gene where checked; the cause of the rest is unknown. V and J calls and clone size follow that table, whereas D and trimming were derived from the DNA. Across this sample there are about 94,000 clones, with 65% to 85% seen only once. Around 5.8% of the sample lies in the top ten.

V trim: 7 bases; J trim: 2 bases; unmatched bases: 3. CDR1 and CDR2 are drawn from the germline V gene: SGHTA, FQGNSA. The CDR3 sequence holds 13 residues, the cysteine and phenylalanine included. The DNA shown is the 39-base CDR3, in frame from base 1. Results and caveats for the whole study, not just this receptor: The amount of clinical and demographic metadata varied by source and participant and was provided uncurated.

Regarding this clone: What antigen it recognizes has not been identified. No base-level quality is on record; no much larger clone is a single base apart.

The collaborating institutions used their own protocols to collect whole blood in K2EDTA tubes. For TCRbeta analysis, collaborators shipped samples as frozen whole blood, isolated PBMCs, or DNA extracted from either of those sample types. Recombination connected TRBV7-2 to TRBJ1-2; 8 junctional bases match TRBD1. The sample was peripheral blood. The clonotype originates from a man between 60 and 75 years old with acute or convalescent COVID-19. The DNA sequence reads TGTGCCAGCATCCAGGGGGCGAACTATGGCTACACCTTC. The translation is CASIQGANYGYTF.